A single sample gave rise to the 10 T cell receptor beta chains below, sequenced in a study. TCRdb passed the 5' RACE reads through MiXCR, listing each CDR3 protein once. This sample has 52,000 or so distinct CDR3 sequences, with less than 25% found just once. The sorted Tregs were CD4+CD25+CD127-/low cells. Source material: tumor-infiltrating Tregs sorted from the breast tumor. The origin of the receptors is a female donor with breast cancer.

This clonotype was detected only a few times. V gene TRBV7-9 combines with J gene TRBJ1-2, with TRBD1 as a possible D gene (5 bases). Trimming took off 3 bases at V and 6 bases at J, with 11 bases between the two ends. The germline V gene has CDR1 SEHNR and CDR2 FQNEAQ (reference sequence). This CDR3 is 13 amino acids long. In DNA, the CDR3 is TGTGCCAGCAGCTTTCCGGGGGTGGATGGCTACACCTTC. Translated: CASSFPGVDGYTF. The full variable domain, in which reference TRBV7-9 and TRBJ1-2 provide the parts outside the CDR3, is DTGVSQNPRHKITKRGQNVTFRCDPISEHNRLYWYRQTLGQGPEFLTYFQNEAQLEKSRLLSDRFSAERPKGSFSTLEIQRTEQGDSAMYLCASSFPGVDGYTFGSGTRLTVV.

As regards this clonotype: Being one base from a much bigger clone, this may be a read error. The V gene is TRBV3-1, the J gene TRBJ2-7; tentatively, D is TRBD1 or TRBD2 (7 bases each). Germline V gives CDR1 LGHDT, CDR2 YNNKEL (reference sequence). The CDR3 covers 15 residues. CDR3 protein: CASTYQGGKTYERYF. The CDR3 coding sequence is TGTGCCAGCACCTATCAGGGGGGGAAGACCTACGAGCGGTACTTC.

This clonotype came up a few times. This sequence joins TRBV5-1 and TRBJ2-6; maybe TRBD1 (5 bases). With 6 bases removed from V and 0 bases from J, the gap between germline ends came to 13 bases. This CDR3 comprises 16 residues. The germline V gene has CDR1 SGHRS and CDR2 YFSETQ. The DNA of the CDR3 is TGCGCCAGCAATGAACAGGAGATCTCTGGGGCCAACGTCCTGACTTTC. This sequence encodes CASNEQEISGANVLTF. The variable domain in full, completed from reference TRBV5-1 and TRBJ2-6, reads KAGVTQTPRYLIKTRGQQVTLSCSPISGHRSVSWYQQTPGQGLQFLFEYFSETQRNKGNFPGRFSGRQFSNSRSEMNVSTLELGDSALYLCASNEQEISGANVLTFGAGSRLTVL.

The rearrangement uses TRBV7-3 and TRBJ1-1, with a weak D call TRBD1 (6 bases). V lost 5 bases to trimming and J lost 5 bases, with 15 bases between them. The germline gives CDR1 SGHTA, CDR2 FQGTGA. The CDR3 runs to 14 residues. This CDR3 is CASSAPGVGTEAFF. In DNA, the CDR3 is TGTGCCAGCAGCGCACCAGGGGTGGGGACTGAAGCTTTCTTT.

Of note for this clonotype: A clone one base away is much larger, so this may be a read error. This rearrangement joins TRBV12-3 or TRBV12-4 to TRBJ1-1; tentative D call: TRBD1 (5 bases). Trimming shortened V by 5 bases and J by 1 base, and 17 bases separated the two germline ends. The CDR3 sequence is 16 residues long. CDR3 protein: CASSLRGTQKNTEAFF. The DNA of the CDR3 is TGTGCCAGCAGTCTGCGGGGCACCCAGAAGAACACTGAAGCTTTCTTT.

This clonotype was observed a handful of times. This chain uses TRBV10-1 with TRBJ2-1, with 9 positions matching TRBD2. CDR3 length: 17 residues. In germline, CDR1 is WNHNN, CDR2 SYGVQD (reference sequence). J lost 0 bases, V lost 5 bases, and 8 bases had no gene match. The CDR3 loop is CASSRAGGPRSYNEQFF. The CDR3 DNA reads TGCGCCAGCAGTCGCGCGGGAGGGCCCCGCTCCTACAATGAGCAGTTCTTC.

This clonotype has a count of ten or more. This chain joins TRBV4-3 and TRBJ1-4, with no clear D. Germline CDR1 and CDR2: LGHNA and YSLEER. V lost 4 bases and J lost 8, with 17 bases in between. The CDR3 is made up of 15 amino acids. CDR3 in DNA: TGCGCCAGCAGCCCTACCGGGCGACGGGAGGAAAAACTGTTTTTT. The encoded protein is CASSPTGRREEKLFF.

This clonotype was detected a few times. V gene TRBV12-3 or TRBV12-4 combines with J gene TRBJ1-3; possible D gene TRBD1, 5 bases. CDR3 length: 14 residues. Trimming removed 6 bases at V and 4 bases at J, with 13 bases between. CDR3 in DNA: TGTGCCAGCAGACCTCAGGGAGTCGGAAACACCATATATTTT. This encodes CASRPQGVGNTIYF.

To note about this clonotype: A much larger clone sits a single nucleotide away, making a read error possible. The chain joins TRBV7-2 to TRBJ2-2; D assignment may be TRBD1 or TRBD2 (5 bases each). The germline V gene has CDR1 SGHTA and CDR2 FQGNSA. The CDR3 spans 16 residues. This chain's CDR3 is CASSSIMGVITGEPFF. The CDR3 coding sequence is TGTGCCAGCAGCTCAATAATGGGGGTAATTACCGGGGAGCCGTTTTTT.

The chain combines TRBV12-3 or TRBV12-4 with TRBJ2-6; no firm D call. The V gene lost 6 bases and the J gene lost 1 base, with 13 bases spanning the gap. The CDR3 runs to 16 residues. CDR3 protein: CASRPALGSGANVLTF. In DNA, the CDR3 is TGTGCCAGCAGGCCCGCCCTGGGGTCTGGGGCCAACGTCCTGACTTTC.